Listed here are 18 T cell receptor beta chains from one sample, sequenced in a study of blood T cell repertoires in COVID-19. Method: immunoSEQ multiplex PCR; TCRdb's copy keeps in-frame clones and lacks some. The table has about 95,000 clones, 70% to 85% seen once. The source material was peripheral blood. The receptor source for this set is a human donor in a cohort sampled during active COVID-19.

The chain uses TRBV18 and TRBJ1-1; 8 nucleotides line up with TRBD1. There are 15 residues in the CDR3. CDR1 and CDR2 from the germline V gene are KGHSH and LQKENI. V was clipped by 4 bases and J by 1 base; unmatched bases: 5. The CDR3 is CASSRGQGGNTEAFF. In DNA, the CDR3 is TGTGCCAGCTCACGAGGACAGGGAGGGAACACTGAAGCTTTCTTT.

This clone showed up just a few times. The V gene is TRBV10-2, the J gene TRBJ1-5; D possibly corresponds to TRBD1 (5 bases). Germline CDR1 reads WSHSY; CDR2 reads SAAADI. This CDR3 is built from 16 residues. Between the trimmed V and J ends, which lost 2 bases and 1 base, there was a span of 12 bases. CDR3 sequence (DNA): TGCGCCAGCAGTGAGGCTGCAGGGTGGAGCAATCAGCCCCAGCATTTT. It translates to CASSEAAGWSNQPQHF.

This chain joins TRBV7-2 and TRBJ2-3, with D maybe TRBD2 (8 bases). The CDR3 covers 15 residues. Germline-derived CDR1 and CDR2 are SGHTA and FQGNSA. Trimming removed 6 bases at V and 4 bases at J, with 17 bases between. The CDR3 nucleotides read TGTGCCAGCAGGATCACTAGCGGACAGGCAGATACGCAGTATTTT. This codes for CASRITSGQADTQYF.

The chain combines TRBV6-2 or TRBV6-3 with TRBJ2-5; D may be TRBD1 (7 bases). Germline values: CDR1 MNHEY, CDR2 SVGEGT. This CDR3 comprises 17 residues. V shed 2 bases and J shed 2 bases, with 18 bases lying between them. The CDR3 here is CASSYVLGGTDQETQYF. The DNA for the CDR3 is TGTGCCAGCAGTTACGTATTAGGGGGGACAGATCAAGAGACCCAGTACTTC.

The chain recombines TRBV5-1 with TRBJ1-1; 9 bases fit TRBD1. The CDR3 has 16 amino acids. After removal of 7 bases from V and 1 base from J, the junction contained 11 bases not matched to a gene. Per germline, CDR1 SGHRS and CDR2 YFSETQ. CDR3 nucleotides: TGCGCCAGCGTAACGGACAGGGGAGGGGGGAACACTGAAGCTTTCTTT. This encodes CASVTDRGGGNTEAFF.

The V gene is TRBV12-5, the J gene TRBJ1-1, with 8 bases aligning to TRBD1. The CDR3 is 17 amino acids. The germline V gene encodes CDR1 LGHNT and CDR2 FRNRAP. After removal of 2 bases from V and 4 bases from J, the junction contained 12 bases not matched to a gene. The DNA of the CDR3 is TGTGCTAGTGGTTTGCACCACAGGGGGTACGGAGTCACTGAAGCTTTCTTT. The encoded protein is CASGLHHRGYGVTEAFF.

The chain recombines TRBV5-1 with TRBJ2-3; 8 bases match TRBD2. The CDR3 covers 15 residues. Germline CDR1 and CDR2: SGHRS and YFSETQ. Losses at the gene ends were 1 base for V and 2 bases for J; bases not matched to a gene: 3. This CDR3 reads CASSLSSGTTDTQYF. The CDR3 nucleotides read TGCGCCAGCAGCTTGAGTAGCGGGACCACAGATACGCAGTATTTT.

The chain recombines TRBV5-4 with TRBJ2-4; 9 bases align to TRBD1. The CDR3 sequence is 14 residues long. Losses at the gene ends were 4 bases for V and 5 bases for J; bases not matched to a gene: 4. Germline V gene lookup returns CDR1 SGHNT and CDR2 YYREEE (reference sequence). This CDR3 reads CASSATGGQNIQYF. CDR3 DNA: TGTGCCAGCAGCGCTACAGGGGGCCAAAACATTCAGTACTTC.

This sequence joins TRBV7-8 and TRBJ1-1; TRBD1 aligns across 11 bases. The germline V gene encodes CDR1 SGHVS and CDR2 FQNEAQ. The J segment lost 1 base and the V segment lost 3 bases, leaving 7 bases of the junction unmatched. The CDR3 length is 17 residues. The CDR3 nucleotides read TGTGCCAGCAGCTTCCCCGGGACAGGGGGTTCGAACACTGAAGCTTTCTTT. Amino acids: CASSFPGTGGSNTEAFF.

The rearrangement joins TRBV5-1 to TRBJ2-3; possibly TRBD1 for D (6 bases). Germline CDR1 SGHRS, CDR2 YFSETQ. The CDR3 consists of 14 residues. Trimming removed 3 bases from V and 2 bases from J, with 10 bases in between. The CDR3 DNA reads as TGCGCCAGCAGCTCGACAGGTTCCACAGATACGCAGTATTTT. Residues: CASSSTGSTDTQYF.

The gene calls are TRBV5-5 and TRBJ1-1; a possible D gene is TRBD1 (6 bases). The CDR3 is 14 residues long. V gave up 3 bases and J gave up 5 bases, with 14 bases separating them. Germline V gene data show CDR1 as SGHKS and CDR2 as YYEKEE (reference sequence). The CDR3 DNA reads as TGTGCCAGCAGCTATACAGGGACCGGGACTGAAGCTTTCTTT. Translating it yields CASSYTGTGTEAFF. Based on the CDR3 plus reference TRBV5-5 and TRBJ1-1, the full variable domain is DAGVTQSPTHLIKTRGQQVTLRCSPISGHKSVSWYQQVLGQGPQFIFQYYEKEERGRGNFPDRFSARQFPNYSSELNVNALLLGDSALYLCASSYTGTGTEAFFGQGTRLTVV.

V gene TRBV5-6 combines with J gene TRBJ2-5, with D tentatively TRBD2 (5 bases). V was cut by 5 bases and J by 7 bases, with 12 bases left in between. CDR3 size: 12 residues. Germline CDR1 is SGHDT and CDR2 is YYEEEE. In nucleotides, the CDR3 is TGTGCCAGCAGGTTATCGGCGGGGACCCAGTACTTC. It yields the protein CASRLSAGTQYF.

V is TRBV19 and J is TRBJ1-1; D is unclear. CDR1 is LNHDA and CDR2 is SQIVND in the germline V gene (reference sequence). V was trimmed by 3 bases and J by 2 bases, leaving 7 bases between them. CDR3 size: 13 residues. For the CDR3, the DNA is TGTGCCAGTAGTATTTCCCCTAACACTGAAGCTTTCTTT. Protein sequence: CASSISPNTEAFF.

This clone was picked up one time. The chain uses TRBV29-1 and TRBJ2-5; no clear D. Germline lookup yields CDR1 SQVTM and CDR2 ANQGSEA. The CDR3 contains 12 residues. V lost 7 bases, J lost 2 bases, and 11 bases lay in between. The CDR3: CSAPTPQETQYF. For the CDR3, the DNA is TGCAGCGCCCCCACTCCTCAAGAGACCCAGTACTTC.

This clone was seen a few times. This chain connects TRBV9 to TRBJ2-1; TRBD2 agrees at 10 bases. The CDR3 consists of 19 residues. V trimming: 0 bases; J trimming: 2 bases; junction bases outside the gene matches: 11. CDR1 is SGDLS and CDR2 is YYNGEE in the germline V gene. This chain's CDR3 is CASSVEGAGGSSPYNEQFF. CDR3 nucleotides: TGTGCCAGCAGCGTAGAGGGAGCGGGAGGGAGTTCCCCCTACAATGAGCAGTTCTTC.

The chain links TRBV10-1 to TRBJ2-6; D possibly corresponds to TRBD2 (5 bases). This CDR3 is 16 amino acids long. Trimming removed 3 bases from V and 0 bases from J, with 9 bases in between. Germline CDR1 WNHNN, CDR2 SYGVQD (reference sequence). The CDR3 coding sequence is TGCGCCAGCAGTGATATTGAGGGCTCTGGGGCCAACGTCCTGACTTTC. Translation: CASSDIEGSGANVLTF.

The J gene is TRBJ2-1, the V gene TRBV6-5; D may be TRBD1 (5 bases). The CDR3 consists of 16 residues. Deletions cut 0 bases from V and 5 bases from J, with 14 bases between. Germline CDR1 and CDR2: MNHEY and SVGAGI. CDR3 sequence reads: CASSYSVMSGNNEQFF. The CDR3 DNA sequence: TGTGCCAGCAGTTACTCGGTCATGTCAGGGAACAATGAGCAGTTCTTC.

The V call is TRBV19, the J call TRBJ2-7; D is unresolved. V dropped 1 base and J dropped 6 bases, with 10 bases sitting between them. Germline V gene sequence: CDR1 LNHDA, CDR2 SQIVND (reference sequence). The CDR3 runs to 13 residues. CDR3 DNA: TGTGCCAGTAGTATAGGAACACCTCTCGAGCAGTACTTC. Its protein is CASSIGTPLEQYF.